This TCR beta chain appears in the sequencing data of a study of PD-L1 blockade in urothelial cancer. V was clipped by 4 bases and J by 3 bases; unmatched bases: 3. The CDR3 runs to 13 residues. The germline V gene encodes CDR1 SNHLY and CDR2 FYNNEI. TCRdb's copy holds only in-frame clones and misses some; the assay was immunoSEQ multiplex PCR. The sample records 38,000 or so clones, over 70% being singletons. This rearrangement joins TRBV2 to TRBJ2-7; 7 bases map to TRBD1. Material: PBMCs, obtained around atezolizumab (anti-PD-L1) treatment. The origin of this receptor is a man between 60 and 70 years old with urothelial cancer. The CDR3 nucleotides are TGTGCCAGCAGTGTTACAGGGGACTACGAGCAGTACTTC. As protein: CASSVTGDYEQYF.